This T cell receptor (beta chain) was retrieved from a study of Graves' ophthalmopathy and Graves' hyperthyroidism. On this clonotype itself: The target antigen is unknown.

Broader study findings: Ophthalmopathy progression predictions by the model showed approximately 79% specificity and roughly 70% sensitivity. Ophthalmopathy was separated from stable hyperthyroidism by a 13-signature model with around 89% sensitivity and about 79% specificity. Appearing in blood as well were most expanded thyroid clonotypes above 0.001 frequency.

Amplification targeted the TCR beta CDR3 regions, with RNA transcripts as the source material. HTBI primers served in a first-round RT-PCR, which a second-round multiplex PCR followed. TCRdb called the multiplex PCR reads again in MiXCR, with one record for every CDR3 protein. The table lists about 1.1 million distinct CDR3 sequences, 36% of them singletons, with around 10% in the top ten. The germline V gene encodes CDR1 SGHVS and CDR2 FQNEAQ. The CDR3 is 13 residues long. Trimming took off 0 bases at V and 7 bases at J, with 10 bases between the two ends. J is TRBJ2-7 and V is TRBV7-8; no definite D call. Sequenced material: peripheral blood or thyroid tissue (not recorded which). The sequence was obtained from an adult man with Graves' hyperthyroidism. CDR3 residues: CASSLAAVVEQYF. CDR3 in DNA: TGTGCCAGCAGCTTAGCCGCGGTTGTGGAGCAGTACTTC.